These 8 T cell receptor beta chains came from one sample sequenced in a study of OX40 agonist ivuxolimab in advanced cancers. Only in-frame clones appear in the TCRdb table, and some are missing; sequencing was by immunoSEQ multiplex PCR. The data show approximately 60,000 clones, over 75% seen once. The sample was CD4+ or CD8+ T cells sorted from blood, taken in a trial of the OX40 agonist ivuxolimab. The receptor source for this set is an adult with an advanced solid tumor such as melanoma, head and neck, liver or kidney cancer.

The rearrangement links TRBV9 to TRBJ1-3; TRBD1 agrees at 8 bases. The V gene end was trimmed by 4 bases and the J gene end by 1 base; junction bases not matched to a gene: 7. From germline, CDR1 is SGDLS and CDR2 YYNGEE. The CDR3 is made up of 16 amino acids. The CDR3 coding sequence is TGTGCCAGCAGCTCTCAGGGGGCCCCATCTGGAAACACCATATATTTT. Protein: CASSSQGAPSGNTIYF. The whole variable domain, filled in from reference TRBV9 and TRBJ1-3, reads DSGVTQTPKHLITATGQRVTLRCSPRSGDLSVYWYQQSLDQGLQFLIQYYNGEERAKGNILERFSAQQFPDLHSELNLSSLELGDSALYFCASSSQGAPSGNTIYFGEGSWLTVV.

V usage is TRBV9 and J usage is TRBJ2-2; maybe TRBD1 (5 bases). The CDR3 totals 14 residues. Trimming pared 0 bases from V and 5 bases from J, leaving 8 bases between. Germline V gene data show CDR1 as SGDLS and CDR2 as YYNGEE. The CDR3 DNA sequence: TGTGCCAGCAGCGTAGGGGCAGGGACCGGGGAGCTGTTTTTT. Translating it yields CASSVGAGTGELFF.

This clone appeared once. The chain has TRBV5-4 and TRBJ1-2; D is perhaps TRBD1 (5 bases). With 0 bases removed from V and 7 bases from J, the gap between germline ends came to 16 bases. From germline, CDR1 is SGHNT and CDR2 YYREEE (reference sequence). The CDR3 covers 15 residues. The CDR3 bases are TGTGCCAGCAGCTTGGGTCAGGGTTTTGTGGGTGGCTACACCTTC. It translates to CASSLGQGFVGGYTF.

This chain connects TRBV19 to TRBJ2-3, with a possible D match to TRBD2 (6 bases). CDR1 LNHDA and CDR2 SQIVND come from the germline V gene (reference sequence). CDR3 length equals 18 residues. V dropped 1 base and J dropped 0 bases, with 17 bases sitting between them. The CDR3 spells CASSIGLIRGKSTDTQYF. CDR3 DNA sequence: TGTGCCAGTAGTATAGGCCTTATACGCGGGAAAAGCACAGATACGCAGTATTTT.

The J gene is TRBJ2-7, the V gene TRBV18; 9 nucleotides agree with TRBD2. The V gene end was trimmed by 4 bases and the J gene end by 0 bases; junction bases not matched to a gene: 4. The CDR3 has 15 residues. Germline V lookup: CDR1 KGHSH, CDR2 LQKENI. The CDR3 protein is CASSRLAGSSYEQYF. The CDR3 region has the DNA TGTGCCAGCTCACGGCTAGCGGGGAGCTCCTACGAGCAGTACTTC.

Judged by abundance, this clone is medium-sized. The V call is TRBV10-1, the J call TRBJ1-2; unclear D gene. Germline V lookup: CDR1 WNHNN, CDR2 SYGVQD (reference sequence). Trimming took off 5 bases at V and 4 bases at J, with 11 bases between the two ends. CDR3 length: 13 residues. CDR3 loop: CASSLTAGYGYTF. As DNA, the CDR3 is TGCGCCAGCAGTTTAACAGCAGGCTATGGCTACACCTTC.

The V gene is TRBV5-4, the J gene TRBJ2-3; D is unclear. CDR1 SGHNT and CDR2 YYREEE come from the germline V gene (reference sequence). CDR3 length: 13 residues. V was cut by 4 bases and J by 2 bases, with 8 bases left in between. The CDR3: CASSTWSTDTQYF. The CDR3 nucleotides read TGTGCCAGCAGCACTTGGTCCACAGATACGCAGTATTTT.

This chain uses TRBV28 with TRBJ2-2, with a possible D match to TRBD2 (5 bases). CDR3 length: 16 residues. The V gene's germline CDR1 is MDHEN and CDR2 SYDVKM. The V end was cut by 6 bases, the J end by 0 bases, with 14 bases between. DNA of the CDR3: TGTGCCAGCAGCCCCGGGGAGACTGCGAACACCGGGGAGCTGTTTTTT. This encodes CASSPGETANTGELFF.